Presented here are 19 T cell receptor beta chains from one specimen sequenced in a study of cytomegalovirus exposure and HLA in healthy donors. Primers: 60 Vbeta forward and 13 Jbeta reverse. The table came from immunoSEQ multiplex PCR; TCRdb's copy has only in-frame clones and leaves some out. The table lists more than 85,000 clones, roughly two thirds of them singletons, with roughly 6% in the top ten. Sequenced input: PBMCs. The source of these receptors is a woman aged 25 to 39 in good health and CMV-seronegative.

This clone was counted a few times. The V gene is TRBV5-1, the J gene TRBJ1-2; 11 bases map to TRBD1. The CDR3 is 15 residues long. The junction had 3 bases not matched to a gene; V was cut back by 0 bases and J by 5 bases. Germline loops: CDR1 SGHRS, CDR2 YFSETQ. CDR3 sequence (DNA): TGCGCCAGCAGCTTGGAGGGGACAGGGGGATATGGCTACACCTTC. Protein: CASSLEGTGGYGYTF.

DNA of the CDR3: TGCAGCGTTGTCGACAGGAACACTGAAGCTTTCTTT. The encoded protein is CSVVDRNTEAFF. The rearrangement uses TRBV29-1 and TRBJ1-1, with D perhaps matching TRBD1 (5 bases). V was trimmed by 4 bases and J by 1 base, leaving 7 bases between them. CDR1 SQVTM and CDR2 ANQGSEA come from the germline V gene. The CDR3 has 12 residues.

This clone has only one observation. The limits of the CDR3 on the DNA are not certain, so only TCRdb's listed CDR3 is given. The V call is TRBV6-1, the J call TRBJ2-7; the D call TRBD1 from the table was never checked on the DNA. Germline V lookup: CDR1 MNHNS, CDR2 SASEGT. The CDR3 numbers 11 amino acids, ends counted. The CDR3 loop reads CASSEVGQGAF.

The chain links TRBV19 to TRBJ2-6; D is unclear. This CDR3 comprises 12 residues. V shed 3 bases and J shed 14 bases, with 11 bases lying between them. Germline CDR1 is LNHDA and CDR2 is SQIVND (reference sequence). CDR3 sequence reads: CASSMPSILLTF. The CDR3 region has the DNA TGTGCCAGTAGTATGCCCTCTATCCTCCTGACTTTC. Drawing the rest from reference TRBV19 and TRBJ2-6, the complete variable domain is DGGITQSPKYLFRKEGQNVTLSCEQNLNHDAMYWYRQDPGQGLRLIYYSQIVNDFQKGDIAEGYSVSREKKESFPLTVTSAQKNPTAFYLCASSMPSILLTFGAGSRLTVL.

The chain combines TRBV2 with TRBJ2-7, with D possibly TRBD1 on 5 matching bases. Per the germline V gene, CDR1 is SNHLY and CDR2 is FYNNEI. V was shortened by 8 bases and J by 3 bases, with 11 bases between the two germline ends. CDR3 length: 12 amino acids. CDR3 in DNA: TGTGCCAGCGACAGACCCATCTACGAGCAGTACTTC. The encoded protein is CASDRPIYEQYF.

The chain recombines TRBV6-6 with TRBJ1-5; D remains ambiguous. The CDR3 is made up of 15 amino acids. From germline, CDR1 is MNHNY and CDR2 SVGAGI (reference sequence). Trimming removed 0 bases at V and 1 base at J, with 7 bases between. DNA for the CDR3: TGTGCCAGCAGTTACTCGACTGGGAGCAATCAGCCCCAGCATTTT. The encoded protein is CASSYSTGSNQPQHF.

This chain connects TRBV5-1 to TRBJ2-1; 10 nucleotides align to TRBD1. From germline, CDR1 is SGHRS and CDR2 YFSETQ. V was clipped by 3 bases and J by 8 bases; unmatched bases: 5. This CDR3 is 14 amino acids long. As DNA, the CDR3 is TGCGCCAGCAGCTGGGGGACAGGGGAATATGAGCAGTTCTTC. Translated: CASSWGTGEYEQFF.

V is TRBV4-3 and J is TRBJ2-7; the match to TRBD1 covers 9 bases. The CDR3 consists of 14 residues. V dropped 0 bases and J dropped 3; count of bases not matched to a gene: 0. Per the germline V gene, CDR1 is LGHNA and CDR2 is YSLEER. The CDR3 region has the DNA TGCGCCAGCAGCCAAGAGGACAGGGGCTACGAGCAGTACTTC. Translated: CASSQEDRGYEQYF.

The chain uses TRBV18 and TRBJ2-7; possibly TRBD1 for D (6 bases). V lost 6 bases, J lost 6 bases, and 15 bases lay in between. The CDR3 covers 13 residues. Germline V CDR1 and CDR2: KGHSH, LQKENI. The CDR3 loop is CASSPGMGAEQYF. The CDR3 coding sequence is TGTGCCAGCTCGCCGGGGATGGGGGCCGAGCAGTACTTC.

The chain has TRBV14 and TRBJ1-1, with D possibly TRBD1 on 5 matching bases. V dropped 1 base and J dropped 10 bases, with 19 bases sitting between them. The CDR3 covers 15 residues. Germline CDR1 and CDR2: SGHDN and FVKESK. The CDR3 sequence: CASSQGPVGGLGAFF. CDR3 bases: TGTGCCAGCAGCCAAGGGCCCGTGGGGGGGTTAGGAGCTTTCTTT.

Worth noting for this clone: The missing conserved phenylalanine or tryptophan at the end of this CDR3 makes a read error likely. The DNA is omitted, as the CDR3 cannot be located on it reliably, and the CDR3 follows TCRdb's listing. This chain connects TRBV7-2 to TRBJ2-7; TRBD2 is the table's D call, not checked against the DNA. The CDR3 has 12 residues if both end residues are counted. Germline V lookup: CDR1 SGHTA, CDR2 FQGNSA. The CDR3 region is CASSLGGLAPKD.

CDR3 sequence reads: CASTLGAGEDIQYF. DNA of the CDR3: TGTGCCAGCACCCTCGGAGCGGGAGAGGACATTCAGTACTTC. V and J are TRBV6-6 and TRBJ2-4; 8 positions match TRBD2. CDR3 size: 14 residues. Germline assignment: CDR1 MNHNY and CDR2 SVGAGI (reference sequence). The junction had 10 bases not matched to a gene; V was cut back by 7 bases and J by 8 bases.

The rearrangement uses TRBV27 and TRBJ2-7; TRBD2 aligns across 8 bases. The CDR3 runs to 13 residues. Unmatched junction bases numbered 3, after V lost 4 bases and J lost 4 bases. CDR1 is MNHEY, CDR2 SMNVEV, per germline (reference sequence). The CDR3 reads CASSSQRGYEQYF. CDR3 in DNA: TGTGCCAGCAGTTCACAGCGGGGGTACGAGCAGTACTTC.

A word on this clone: Other nucleotide sequences in the sample specify the same CDR3. The V gene is TRBV6-5, the J gene TRBJ2-4, with D possibly matching TRBD1 (6 bases). V was trimmed by 9 bases and J by 8 bases, leaving 17 bases between them. Germline loops: CDR1 MNHEY, CDR2 SVGAGI. The CDR3 covers 13 residues. The CDR3 DNA is TGTGCCAGTCGAGGGGGAAGGCGCGACATTCAGTACTTC. It yields the protein CASRGGRRDIQYF.

V usage is TRBV5-1 and J usage is TRBJ2-1; tentatively, D is TRBD2 (6 bases). V lost 5 bases to trimming and J lost 2 bases, with 11 bases between them. The CDR3 spans 14 residues. The germline CDR1 and CDR2 sequences are SGHRS and YFSETQ. The CDR3: CASRREPTYNEQFF. The CDR3 DNA reads TGCGCCAGCAGACGGGAGCCCACCTACAATGAGCAGTTCTTC.

The chain carries TRBV5-4 and TRBJ2-1; 7 bases map to TRBD2. The V gene's germline CDR1 is SGHNT and CDR2 YYREEE (reference sequence). V lost 4 bases and J lost 5; bases outside the gene matches: 9. The CDR3 covers 15 residues. The CDR3 region is CASSPRVAGDNEQFF. Written as DNA, the CDR3 is TGTGCCAGCAGCCCGAGGGTAGCGGGTGACAATGAGCAGTTCTTC.

CDR3 nucleotide sequence: TGTGCCAGCAGCAAAGAGGGAGAGTCCTACAATGAGCAGTTCTTC. The encoded protein is CASSKEGESYNEQFF. The V gene is TRBV21-1, the J gene TRBJ2-1; TRBD2, the table's D call, lacks a check against the DNA. TRBV21-1 is noted as a pseudogene. The CDR3 is made up of 15 amino acids.

The chain employs TRBV19 and TRBJ2-3, with 10 bases lining up with TRBD2. CDR1 and CDR2 from the germline V gene are LNHDA and SQIVND (reference sequence). The CDR3 runs 16 residues. V lost 6 bases to trimming and J lost 2 bases; unmatched junction nucleotides: 8. CDR3 DNA: TGTGCCAGTAGCCGAGGGCTAGCGGGAGTCACAGATACGCAGTATTTT. Translated: CASSRGLAGVTDTQYF.

The chain joins TRBV6-1 to TRBJ1-1; TRBD1 aligns across 9 bases. The junction had 6 bases not matched to a gene; V was cut back by 6 bases and J by 1 base. This CDR3 has 15 amino acids. CDR1 is MNHNS, CDR2 SASEGT, per germline. This CDR3 reads CASSTGTGWNTEAFF. The CDR3 nucleotides read TGTGCCAGCAGCACCGGGACAGGGTGGAACACTGAAGCTTTCTTT.